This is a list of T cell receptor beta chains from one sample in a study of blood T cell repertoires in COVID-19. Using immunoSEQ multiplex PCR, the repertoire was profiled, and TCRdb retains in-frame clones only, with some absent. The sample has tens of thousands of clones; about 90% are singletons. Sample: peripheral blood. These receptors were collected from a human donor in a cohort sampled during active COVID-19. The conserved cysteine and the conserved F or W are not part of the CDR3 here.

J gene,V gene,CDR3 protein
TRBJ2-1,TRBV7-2,ASSTGTSGSSTYNEQF
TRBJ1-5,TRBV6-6,ASSYSGGANQPQH
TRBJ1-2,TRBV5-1,ASTQSGKGGYT
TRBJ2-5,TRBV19,ASSILYRETQY
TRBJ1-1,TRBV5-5,ASSLVAMNTEAF
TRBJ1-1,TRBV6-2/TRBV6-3,ASSYPTGSTRGQGDTEAF
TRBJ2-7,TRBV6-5,ASSPVVSGVGKQY
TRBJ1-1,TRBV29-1,SPGRGTEAF
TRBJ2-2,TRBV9,ASSVGPGDTGELF
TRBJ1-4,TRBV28,ASSLLPRGAPSNEKLF